This T cell receptor (beta chain) was recorded in a study of PD-1 blockade in classical Hodgkin lymphoma. Clones were sequenced by immunoSEQ multiplex PCR, and TCRdb holds only the in-frame ones, with some missing. This sample has 89,000 or so clones; nearly 95% occur once, and the top ten carry over 2%. V dropped 7 bases and J dropped 7 bases, with 10 bases sitting between them. The CDR3 spans 10 residues. Germline CDR1 SQVTM, CDR2 ANQGSEA. Every patient had relapsed following autologous stem cell transplantation, and cohorts differed in brentuximab vedotin exposure. This TCR derives from a human donor with classical Hodgkin lymphoma. The input for sequencing was peripheral blood mononuclear cells (PBMCs), taken before the second cycle of nivolumab. The chain links TRBV29-1 to TRBJ1-1, with D unresolved. CDR3 coding DNA: TGCAGCGCTACGAGAGGTGAAGCTTTCTTT. It is translated as CSATRGEAFF. The full variable domain, with the rest looked up from reference TRBV29-1 and TRBJ1-1, is SAVISQKPSRDICQRGTSLTIQCQVDSQVTMMFWYRQQPGQSLTLIATANQGSEATYESGFVIDKFPISRPNLTFSTLTVSNMSPEDSSIYLCSATRGEAFFGQGTRLTVV.